These 24 T cell receptor beta chains were sequenced from one sample in a study of blood T cell repertoires in COVID-19 (dated by TCRdb to the early 2020s). The library was generated by the immunoSEQ multiplex PCR assay. Entries here come from immuneACCESS through TCRdb and include only in-frame sequences with V and J called. Some clones fail to appear in such tables; in the studies checked, an unresolved V gene covers under half of the shortfall, and the cause of the remainder is unknown. The sample has under 300,000 clones on record, 70% to 90% of them singletons. Around 4.5% of the sample belongs to the ten largest clones. The sample comprised peripheral blood. Source of these receptors: a man in his 60s who had recovered from COVID-19.

This chain joins TRBV5-1 and TRBJ2-1, with 16 bases identical to TRBD2. The CDR3 sequence is 15 residues long. Trimming cost V 4 bases and J 7 bases; bases outside gene matches: 2. Per germline, CDR1 SGHRS and CDR2 YFSETQ. The CDR3 DNA reads as TGCGCCAGCAGCGTGGGACTAGCGGGAGGGAATGAGCAGTTCTTC. Translating it yields CASSVGLAGGNEQFF.

The chain uses TRBV24-1 and TRBJ2-2; 7 positions agree with TRBD1. Germline V lookup: CDR1 KGHDR, CDR2 SFDVKD. The CDR3 loop spans 13 amino acids. V shed 7 bases and J 5 bases; nucleotides not matched to a gene: 3. This CDR3 reads CATRAGGTGELFF. In nucleotides, the CDR3 is TGTGCCACCAGGGCAGGGGGAACCGGGGAGCTGTTTTTT.

The rearrangement uses TRBV9 and TRBJ2-2, with 10 positions matching TRBD1. V lost 4 bases, J lost 5 bases, and 2 bases stayed unmatched. This CDR3 spans 14 amino acids. Germline V lookup: CDR1 SGDLS, CDR2 YYNGEE. CDR3 protein: CASSRQGATGELFF. The DNA of the CDR3 is TGTGCCAGCAGCCGACAGGGGGCGACCGGGGAGCTGTTTTTT.

The chain carries TRBV27 and TRBJ1-5; 8 bases agree with TRBD1. Trimming cost V 9 bases and J 0 bases; bases outside gene matches: 13. The CDR3 contains 17 residues. Germline V gene data show CDR1 as MNHEY and CDR2 as SMNVEV (reference sequence). The DNA for the CDR3 is TGTGCCAGTCGTTCTCAGACAGGGGAGTTTAGCAATCAGCCCCAGCATTTT. This encodes CASRSQTGEFSNQPQHF.

The chain uses TRBV20-1 and TRBJ2-1, with 7 bases identical to TRBD2. Germline CDR1 DFQATT, CDR2 SNEGSKA (reference sequence). Trimming cost V 3 bases and J 0 bases; bases outside gene matches: 5. The CDR3 has 15 amino acids. The CDR3 loop reads CSASPASGSYNEQFF. DNA of the CDR3: TGCAGTGCTAGTCCCGCTAGCGGCTCCTACAATGAGCAGTTCTTC.

The V and J genes are TRBV6-5 and TRBJ2-5, with a tentative D call TRBD1 (5 bases). CDR1 and CDR2 from the germline V gene are MNHEY and SVGAGI. Trimming removed 10 bases from V and 0 bases from J, with 15 bases in between. This CDR3 has 14 residues. CDR3 sequence: CATHQGADQETQYF. The CDR3 region has the DNA TGTGCCACCCACCAAGGGGCGGACCAAGAGACCCAGTACTTC.

The V call is TRBV7-2, the J call TRBJ2-7, with D perhaps TRBD2 (5 bases). The CDR3 consists of 12 residues. V dropped 5 bases and J dropped 3 bases, with 8 bases sitting between them. Germline CDR1 reads SGHTA; CDR2 reads FQGNSA. CDR3 DNA sequence: TGTGCCAGCAGCCACGGGATCTACGAGCAGTACTTC. It specifies CASSHGIYEQYF.

The chain couples TRBV2 to TRBJ2-2; D gene uncertain. The V and J ends lost 5 bases and 6 bases respectively, with 7 bases between them. Germline V gene sequence: CDR1 SNHLY, CDR2 FYNNEI. The CDR3 extends over 12 amino acids. Written as DNA, the CDR3 is TGTGCCAGCAGTCTAGGTGCCGGGGAGCTGTTTTTT. Translated: CASSLGAGELFF.

As DNA, the CDR3 is TGTGCCAGCAGTTTATCGCCGGGACAGGGAAAGCAGTACTTC. It specifies CASSLSPGQGKQYF. This rearrangement joins TRBV28 to TRBJ2-7, with 9 bases lining up with TRBD1. CDR1 is MDHEN, CDR2 SYDVKM, per germline. There are 14 residues in the CDR3. With V trimmed by 1 base and J by 8 bases, 6 bases remained unmatched.

This sequence joins TRBV3-1 (or the pseudogene TRBV3-2) and TRBJ2-7; tentative D call: TRBD1 (6 bases). The length of the CDR3 is 14 residues. In germline, CDR1 is LGHDT, CDR2 YNNKEL (reference sequence). V was pared by 4 bases and J by 3 bases, with 13 bases between. The CDR3: CASSLARGIYEQYF. The DNA of the CDR3 is TGTGCCAGCAGCCTTGCCAGGGGAATCTACGAGCAGTACTTC.

This chain uses TRBV5-1 with TRBJ1-4, with a weak D call TRBD1 (5 bases). V shed 6 bases and J shed 5 bases, with 11 bases lying between them. This CDR3 has 13 residues. Per germline, CDR1 SGHRS and CDR2 YFSETQ. The chain's CDR3 is CASKGLLNEKLFF. DNA for the CDR3: TGCGCCAGCAAGGGGCTTCTCAATGAAAAACTGTTTTTT.

Ten or more counts support this clone. Written as DNA, the CDR3 is TGTGCCAGCAGTCGCAGTTGGAGGTCACCCCTCCACTTT. Protein: CASSRSWRSPLHF. The J gene is TRBJ1-6, the V gene TRBV7-2, with D hard to call. The germline V gene has CDR1 SGHTA and CDR2 FQGNSA. The CDR3 has 13 residues. V was shortened by 6 bases and J by 10 bases, with 13 bases between the two germline ends.

V is TRBV4-1 and J is TRBJ1-2; weak D call: TRBD1 (6 bases). CDR3 length: 11 amino acids. Trimming cost V 11 bases and J 9 bases, with 16 bases left between them. Germline assignment: CDR1 MGHRA and CDR2 YSYEKL. The CDR3 nucleotides are TGCGCCGCAGGGGCCGCGGACCGCTACACCTTC. It translates to CAAGAADRYTF.

The chain combines TRBV5-1 with TRBJ2-1, with 8 positions matching TRBD1. CDR1 and CDR2 from the germline V gene are SGHRS and YFSETQ. The J segment lost 14 bases and the V segment lost 0 bases, leaving 16 bases of the junction unmatched. The CDR3 extends over 16 amino acids. The CDR3 region is CASSLGGGRAGGHEFF. The DNA of the CDR3 is TGCGCCAGCAGCTTGGGCGGAGGGCGGGCAGGGGGCCATGAGTTCTTC.

This clone was counted between two and nine times. The sample carries other DNA sequences with the same CDR3. The gene calls are TRBV30 and TRBJ1-5; 8 bases agree with TRBD1. From germline, CDR1 is GTSNPN and CDR2 SVGIG (reference sequence). With 3 bases clipped from V and 4 bases from J, the junction kept 2 bases outside the gene matches. The CDR3 sequence is 13 residues long. In DNA form, the CDR3 reads TGTGCCTGGAGCGGACAGGGAAATCAGCCCCAGCATTTT. Amino acid sequence: CAWSGQGNQPQHF.

J is TRBJ1-2 and V is TRBV6-5; tentative D call: TRBD1 (5 bases). CDR3 length: 13 residues. Trimming left V 4 bases short and J 5 bases short, with 11 bases between. Germline assignment: CDR1 MNHEY and CDR2 SVGAGI. CDR3 nucleotides: TGTGCCAGCAGTTCGCAGGGTCGGTATGGCTACACCTTC. It yields the protein CASSSQGRYGYTF.

The CDR3 nucleotides read TGTGCCAGCAGTGATACTAGCGGGAGTCTAACAGATACGCAGTATTTT. Translated, it gives CASSDTSGSLTDTQYF. The V call is TRBV6-1, the J call TRBJ2-3; TRBD2 agrees at 11 bases. CDR1 is MNHNS, CDR2 SASEGT, per germline. V was pared by 3 bases and J by 3 bases, with 5 bases of the junction left unmatched. The CDR3 contains 16 residues.

V is TRBV7-8 and J is TRBJ2-6; possibly TRBD1 for D (6 bases). V lost 4 bases and J lost 2, with 15 bases in between. Germline CDR1 reads SGHVS; CDR2 reads FQNEAQ. The CDR3 runs to 17 residues. The CDR3 loop is CASSWETGWAGANVLTF. CDR3 in DNA: TGTGCCAGCAGCTGGGAAACAGGGTGGGCTGGGGCCAACGTCCTGACTTTC.

V is TRBV9 and J is TRBJ2-1; 11 bases line up with TRBD2. This CDR3 region has 18 residues. In germline, CDR1 is SGDLS, CDR2 YYNGEE. V gave up 4 bases and J gave up 0 bases; unmatched junction bases: 9. The CDR3 nucleotides are TGTGCCAGCAGCTCCGGAGGACTAGCGGGCCTCTCCTACAATGAGCAGTTCTTC. It encodes CASSSGGLAGLSYNEQFF.

This chain uses TRBV5-1 with TRBJ2-4; D perhaps matches TRBD2 (6 bases). The CDR3 runs 13 residues. In germline, CDR1 is SGHRS, CDR2 YFSETQ. Trimming removed 4 bases at V and 8 bases at J, with 13 bases between. CDR3 coding DNA: TGCGCCAGCAGCCCGGGACTGGAGGACATTCAGTACTTC. It is translated as CASSPGLEDIQYF.

This rearrangement joins TRBV7-9 to TRBJ2-7, with D perhaps TRBD1 (6 bases). The CDR3 length is 16 residues. The ends were cut back, 4 bases at V and 2 bases at J, with 18 bases in the middle. The germline V gene has CDR1 SEHNR and CDR2 FQNEAQ (reference sequence). The CDR3 reads CASSSRTEQRTYEQYF. The CDR3 nucleotides read TGTGCCAGCAGCTCAAGGACAGAACAACGAACCTACGAGCAGTACTTC.

This chain uses TRBV28 with TRBJ2-4, with 7 bases aligning to TRBD1. Trimming took 6 bases from V and 0 from J; bases not matched to a gene: 8. CDR3 size: 16 residues. Germline loops: CDR1 MDHEN, CDR2 SYDVKM. This chain's CDR3 is CASSHFRTGAKNIQYF. DNA of the CDR3: TGTGCCAGCAGCCACTTCCGGACAGGAGCCAAAAACATTCAGTACTTC.

CDR3 nucleotide sequence: TGTGCCAGCTCTGGTACCGGGACAGGGGATGAAAAACTGTTTTTT. Amino acid sequence: CASSGTGTGDEKLFF. This sequence joins TRBV25-1 and TRBJ1-4; 10 bases fit TRBD1. Unmatched junction bases numbered 9, after V lost 8 bases and J lost 6 bases. The CDR3 is made up of 15 amino acids. CDR1 is MGHDK and CDR2 is SYGVNS in the germline V gene.

The J gene is TRBJ1-1, the V gene TRBV6-6; no clear D. V was pared by 3 bases and J by 6 bases, with 8 bases between. Germline V CDR1 and CDR2: MNHNY, SVGAGI (reference sequence). The CDR3 spans 12 residues. The CDR3 loop reads CASSYVRSEAFF. The CDR3 nucleotides read TGTGCCAGCAGTTATGTCCGGTCTGAAGCTTTCTTT.